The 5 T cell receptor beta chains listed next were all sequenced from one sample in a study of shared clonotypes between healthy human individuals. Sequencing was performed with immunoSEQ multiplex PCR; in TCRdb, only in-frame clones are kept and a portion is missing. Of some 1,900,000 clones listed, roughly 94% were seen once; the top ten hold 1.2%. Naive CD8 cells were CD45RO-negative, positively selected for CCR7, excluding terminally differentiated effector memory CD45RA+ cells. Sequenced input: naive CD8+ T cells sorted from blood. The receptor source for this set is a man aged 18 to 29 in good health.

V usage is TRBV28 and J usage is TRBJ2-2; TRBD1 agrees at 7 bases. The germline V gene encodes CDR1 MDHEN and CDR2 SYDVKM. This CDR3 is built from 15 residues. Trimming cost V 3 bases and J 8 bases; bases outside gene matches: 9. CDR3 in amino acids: CASSFGQAVRGELFF. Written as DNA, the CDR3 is TGTGCCAGCAGTTTTGGACAGGCGGTGAGGGGGGAGCTGTTTTTT.

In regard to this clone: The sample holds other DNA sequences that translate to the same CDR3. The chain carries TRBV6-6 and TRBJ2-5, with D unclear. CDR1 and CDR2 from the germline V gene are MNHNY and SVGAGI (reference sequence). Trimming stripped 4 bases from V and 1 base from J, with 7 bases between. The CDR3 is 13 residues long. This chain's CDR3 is CASSFSSQETQYF. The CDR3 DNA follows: TGTGCCAGCAGTTTCTCTAGCCAAGAGACCCAGTACTTC.

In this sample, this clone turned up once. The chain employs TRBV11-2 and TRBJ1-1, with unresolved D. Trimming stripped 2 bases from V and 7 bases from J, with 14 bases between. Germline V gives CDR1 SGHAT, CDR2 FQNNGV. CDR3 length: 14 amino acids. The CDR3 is CASSLTVTGDEAFF. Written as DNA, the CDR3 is TGTGCCAGCAGCTTAACGGTGACCGGGGATGAAGCTTTCTTT. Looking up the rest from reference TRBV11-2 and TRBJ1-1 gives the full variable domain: EAGVAQSPRYKIIEKRQSVAFWCNPISGHATLYWYQQILGQGPKLLIQFQNNGVVDDSQLPKDRFSAERLKGVDSTLKIQPAKLEDSAVYLCASSLTVTGDEAFFGQGTRLTVV.

The CDR3 nucleotides read TGTGCCAGTAGCCCCGGGACAGCTCACTATGGCTACACCTTC. This encodes CASSPGTAHYGYTF. V gene TRBV19 combines with J gene TRBJ1-2; 7 positions match TRBD1. From germline, CDR1 is LNHDA and CDR2 SQIVND (reference sequence). V lost 6 bases to trimming and J lost 3 bases; unmatched junction nucleotides: 7. CDR3 size: 14 residues.

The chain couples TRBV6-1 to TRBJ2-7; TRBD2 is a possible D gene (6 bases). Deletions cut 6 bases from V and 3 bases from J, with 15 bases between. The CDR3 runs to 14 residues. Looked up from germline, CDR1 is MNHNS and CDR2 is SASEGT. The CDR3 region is CASSDRPGSYEQYF. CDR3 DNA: TGTGCCAGCAGCGATAGGCCCGGGAGCTACGAGCAGTACTTC.